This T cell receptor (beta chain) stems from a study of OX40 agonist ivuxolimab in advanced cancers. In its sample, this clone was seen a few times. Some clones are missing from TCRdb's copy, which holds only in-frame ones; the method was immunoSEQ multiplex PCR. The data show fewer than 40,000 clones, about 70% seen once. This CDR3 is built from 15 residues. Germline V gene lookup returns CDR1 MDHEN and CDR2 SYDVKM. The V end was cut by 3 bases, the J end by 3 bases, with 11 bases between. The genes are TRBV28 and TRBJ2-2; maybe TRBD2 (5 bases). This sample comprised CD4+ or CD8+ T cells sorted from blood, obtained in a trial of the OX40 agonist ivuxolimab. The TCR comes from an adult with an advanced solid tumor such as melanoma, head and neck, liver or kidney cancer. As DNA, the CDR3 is TGTGCCAGCAGTTTCGGGGATTCGGACACCGGGGAGCTGTTTTTT. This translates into CASSFGDSDTGELFF.